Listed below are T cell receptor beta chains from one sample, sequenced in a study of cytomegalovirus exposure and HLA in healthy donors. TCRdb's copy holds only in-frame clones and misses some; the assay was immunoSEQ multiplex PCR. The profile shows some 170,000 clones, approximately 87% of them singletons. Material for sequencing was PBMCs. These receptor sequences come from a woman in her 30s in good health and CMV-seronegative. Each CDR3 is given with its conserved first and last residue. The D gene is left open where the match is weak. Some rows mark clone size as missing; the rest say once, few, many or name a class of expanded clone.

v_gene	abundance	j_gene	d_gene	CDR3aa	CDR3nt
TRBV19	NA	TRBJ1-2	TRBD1	CASRSGDSFNYGYTF	TGTGCCAGTAGGTCCGGGGACAGCTTTAACTATGGCTACACCTTC
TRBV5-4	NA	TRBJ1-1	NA	CASSLPGLGAFF	TGTGCCAGCAGCTTGCCCGGACTGGGGGCTTTCTTT
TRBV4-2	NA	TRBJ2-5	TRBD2	CASSPSGGRGETQYF	TGTGCCAGCAGCCCTAGCGGGGGGCGAGGAGAGACCCAGTACTTC
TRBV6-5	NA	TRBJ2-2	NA	CASTFDGLNTGELFF	TGTGCCAGCACTTTCGACGGGTTGAACACCGGGGAGCTGTTTTTT
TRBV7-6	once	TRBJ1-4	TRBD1	CASSLNGQGGLWREKLFF	TGTGCCAGCAGCTTAAATGGACAGGGCGGACTATGGAGGGAAAAACTGTTTTTT
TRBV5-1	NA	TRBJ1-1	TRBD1	CASSSKTGGLTEAFF	TGCGCCAGCAGCTCAAAAACAGGGGGCCTAACTGAAGCTTTCTTT
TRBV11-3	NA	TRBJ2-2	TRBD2	CASSLGGGYTGELFF	TGTGCCAGCAGCTTGGGCGGGGGTTACACCGGGGAGCTGTTTTTT
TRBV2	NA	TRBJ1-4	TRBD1	CASRRTGQGKANEKLFF	TGTGCCAGCAGACGAACGGGACAGGGAAAGGCTAATGAAAAACTGTTTTTT
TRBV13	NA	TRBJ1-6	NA	CASSLRTELRSPLHF	TGTGCCAGCAGCCTAAGGACAGAGCTACGTTCACCCCTCCACTTT
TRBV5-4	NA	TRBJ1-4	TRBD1	CASSFGQANNEKLFF	TGTGCCAGCAGCTTTGGACAGGCTAATAATGAAAAACTGTTTTTT